The 2 T cell receptor beta chains given below trace back to one sample, sequenced in a study of T cells in Graves' hyperthyroidism and ophthalmopathy. Template material for amplifying TCR beta CDR3 regions consisted of RNA transcripts. Researchers ran a first-round RT-PCR on the TCR CDR3 using the HTBI primer set. TCRdb itself ran the multiplex PCR reads through MiXCR, one entry per CDR3 protein. This sample yields roughly 710,000 distinct CDR3 sequences, of which 35% are seen a single time; more than 25% belongs to the top ten. The sample consisted of blood. These receptors came from a woman in her 40s with Graves' hyperthyroidism.

This clonotype appeared a few times. The genes are TRBV2 and TRBJ2-2; no clear D. The CDR3 sequence is 14 residues long. The V end lost 2 bases, the J end lost 1 base, and 5 bases lay between the germline ends. Germline V gene data show CDR1 as SNHLY and CDR2 as FYNNEI. In nucleotides, the CDR3 is TGTGCCAGCAGTGAATTCGAGAACACCGGGGAGCTGTTTTTT. It specifies CASSEFENTGELFF.

This clonotype was counted between two and nine times. The chain employs TRBV19 and TRBJ2-5; the match to TRBD1 covers 8 bases. The germline V gene encodes CDR1 LNHDA and CDR2 SQIVND (reference sequence). This CDR3 is 16 amino acids long. The junction had 15 bases not matched to a gene; V was cut back by 3 bases and J by 9 bases. CDR3 in DNA: TGTGCCAGTAGTATTGTCGGGACAGGCCAAAATCCGGCCCAGTACTTC. Translating gives CASSIVGTGQNPAQYF.